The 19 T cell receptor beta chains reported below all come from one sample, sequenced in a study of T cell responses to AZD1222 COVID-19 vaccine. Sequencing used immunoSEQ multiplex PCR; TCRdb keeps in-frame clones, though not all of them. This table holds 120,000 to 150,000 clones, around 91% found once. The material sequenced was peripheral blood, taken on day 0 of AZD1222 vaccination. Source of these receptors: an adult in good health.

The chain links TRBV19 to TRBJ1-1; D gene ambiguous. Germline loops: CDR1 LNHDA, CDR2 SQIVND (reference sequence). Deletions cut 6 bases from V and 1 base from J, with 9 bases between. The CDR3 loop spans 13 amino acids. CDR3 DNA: TGTGCCAGTAGGAGGAGCGGGAACACTGAAGCTTTCTTT. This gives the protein CASRRSGNTEAFF.

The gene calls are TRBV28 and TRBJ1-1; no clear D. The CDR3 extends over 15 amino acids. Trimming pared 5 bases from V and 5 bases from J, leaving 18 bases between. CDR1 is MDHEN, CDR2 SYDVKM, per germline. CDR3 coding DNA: TGTGCCAGCAGTACGGGGTCCGGATACGGGACTGAAGCTTTCTTT. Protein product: CASSTGSGYGTEAFF.

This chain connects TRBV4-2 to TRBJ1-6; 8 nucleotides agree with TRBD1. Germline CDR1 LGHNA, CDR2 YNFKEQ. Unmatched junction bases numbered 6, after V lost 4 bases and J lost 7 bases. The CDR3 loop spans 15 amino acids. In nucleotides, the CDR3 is TGTGCCAGCAGCCGAGACAGGGGAAACAATTCACCCCTCCACTTT. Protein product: CASSRDRGNNSPLHF.

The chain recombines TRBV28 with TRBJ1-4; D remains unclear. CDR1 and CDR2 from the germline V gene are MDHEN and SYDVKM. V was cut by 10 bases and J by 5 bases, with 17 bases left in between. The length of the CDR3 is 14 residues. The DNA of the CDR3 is TGTGCCACCCTAGTCTCTCCAGACAATGAAAAACTGTTTTTT. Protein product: CATLVSPDNEKLFF.

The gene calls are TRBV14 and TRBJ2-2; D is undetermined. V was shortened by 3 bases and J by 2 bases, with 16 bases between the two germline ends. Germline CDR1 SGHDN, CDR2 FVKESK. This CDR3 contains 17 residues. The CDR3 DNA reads TGTGCCAGCAGCCACTTGAGTATTGGACCTAACACCGGGGAGCTGTTTTTT. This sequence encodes CASSHLSIGPNTGELFF.

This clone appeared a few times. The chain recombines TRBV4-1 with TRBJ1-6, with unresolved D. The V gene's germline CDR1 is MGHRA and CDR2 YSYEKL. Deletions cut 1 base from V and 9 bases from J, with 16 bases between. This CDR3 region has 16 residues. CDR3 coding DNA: TGCGCCAGCAGCCAAGTGTCGGACCGGACCGGTTCACCCCTCCACTTT. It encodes CASSQVSDRTGSPLHF.

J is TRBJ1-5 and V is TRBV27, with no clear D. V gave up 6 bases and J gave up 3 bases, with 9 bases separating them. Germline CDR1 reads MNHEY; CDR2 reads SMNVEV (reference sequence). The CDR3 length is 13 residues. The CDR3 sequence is CASSAINNQPQHF. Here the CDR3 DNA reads TGTGCCAGCAGCGCGATCAACAATCAGCCCCAGCATTTT.

The CDR3 loop reads CASGLGSYNEQFF. The CDR3 DNA reads TGTGCCAGCGGCCTTGGGTCCTACAATGAGCAGTTCTTC. The chain couples TRBV27 to TRBJ2-1; D call uncertain. The CDR3 contains 13 residues. CDR1 MNHEY and CDR2 SMNVEV come from the germline V gene (reference sequence). The V end was cut by 8 bases, the J end by 1 base, with 9 bases between.

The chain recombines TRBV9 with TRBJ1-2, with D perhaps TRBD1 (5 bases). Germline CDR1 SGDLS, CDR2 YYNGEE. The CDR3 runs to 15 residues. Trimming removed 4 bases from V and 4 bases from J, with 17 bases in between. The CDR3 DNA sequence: TGTGCCAGCAGCCCTGGCCCCGAGGGGCTCTATGGCTACACCTTC. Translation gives CASSPGPEGLYGYTF.

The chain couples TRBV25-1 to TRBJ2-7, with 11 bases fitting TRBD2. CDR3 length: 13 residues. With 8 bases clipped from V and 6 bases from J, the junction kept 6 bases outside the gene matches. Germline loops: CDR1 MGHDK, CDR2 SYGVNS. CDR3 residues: CASATSGSGEQYF. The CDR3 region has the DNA TGTGCCAGCGCTACTAGCGGGAGTGGCGAGCAGTACTTC.

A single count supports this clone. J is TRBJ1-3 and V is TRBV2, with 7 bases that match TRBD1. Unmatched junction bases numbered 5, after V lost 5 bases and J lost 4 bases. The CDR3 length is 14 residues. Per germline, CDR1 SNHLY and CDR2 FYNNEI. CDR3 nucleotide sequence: TGTGCCAGCAGTCAGGGGGATGTAGGAAACACCATATATTTT. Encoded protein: CASSQGDVGNTIYF.

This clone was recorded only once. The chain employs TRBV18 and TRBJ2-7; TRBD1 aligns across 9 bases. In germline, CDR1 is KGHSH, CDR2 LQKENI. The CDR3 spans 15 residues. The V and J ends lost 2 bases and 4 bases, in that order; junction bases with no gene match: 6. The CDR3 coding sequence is TGTGCCAGCTCACCAGGGGACAGGGTCATGTACGAGCAGTACTTC. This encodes CASSPGDRVMYEQYF. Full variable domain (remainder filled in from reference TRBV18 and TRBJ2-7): NAGVMQNPRHLVRRRGQEARLRCSPMKGHSHVYWYRQLPEEGLKFMVYLQKENIIDESGMPKERFSAEFPKEGPSILRIQQVVRGDSAAYFCASSPGDRVMYEQYFGPGTRLTVT.

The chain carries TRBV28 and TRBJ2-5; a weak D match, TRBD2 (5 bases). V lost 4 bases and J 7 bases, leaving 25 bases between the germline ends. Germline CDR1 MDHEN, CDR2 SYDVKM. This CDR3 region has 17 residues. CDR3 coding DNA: TGTGCCAGCAGTTCCCCCCTCGGACTGGGCGCAAGTTGGACCCAGTACTTC. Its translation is CASSSPLGLGASWTQYF.

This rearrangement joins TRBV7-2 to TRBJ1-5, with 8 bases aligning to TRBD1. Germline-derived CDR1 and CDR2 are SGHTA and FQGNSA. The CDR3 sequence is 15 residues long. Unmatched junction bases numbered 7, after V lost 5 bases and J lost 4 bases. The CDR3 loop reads CASSLQGAGNQPQHF. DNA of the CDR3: TGTGCCAGCAGCCTCCAGGGGGCAGGAAATCAGCCCCAGCATTTT.

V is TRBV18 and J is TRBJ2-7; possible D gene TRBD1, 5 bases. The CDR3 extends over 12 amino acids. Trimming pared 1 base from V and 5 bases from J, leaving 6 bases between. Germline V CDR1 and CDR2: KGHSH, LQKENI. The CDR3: CASSPQGNEQYF. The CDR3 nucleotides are TGTGCCAGCTCACCACAGGGGAACGAGCAGTACTTC.

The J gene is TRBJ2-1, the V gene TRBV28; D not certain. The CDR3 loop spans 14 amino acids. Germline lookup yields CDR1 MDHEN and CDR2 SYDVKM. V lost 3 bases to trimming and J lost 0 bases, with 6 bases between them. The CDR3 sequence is CASSFHISYNEQFF. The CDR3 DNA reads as TGTGCCAGCAGTTTCCACATCTCCTACAATGAGCAGTTCTTC.

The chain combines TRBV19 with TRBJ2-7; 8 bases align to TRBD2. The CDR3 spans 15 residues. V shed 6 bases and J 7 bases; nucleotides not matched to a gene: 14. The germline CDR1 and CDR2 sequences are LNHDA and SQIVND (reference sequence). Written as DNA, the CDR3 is TGTGCCAGTAGCCGTGGGGTAGCGGGACAAGGTGAGCAGTACTTC. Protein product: CASSRGVAGQGEQYF.

The CDR3 nucleotides are TGTGCCACCCGACAGGGGGCAAGAGAGACCCAGTACTTC. Its translation is CATRQGARETQYF. The J gene is TRBJ2-5, the V gene TRBV28; 10 bases match TRBD1. The germline V gene encodes CDR1 MDHEN and CDR2 SYDVKM. The CDR3 is made up of 13 amino acids. V was pared by 10 bases and J by 4 bases, with 6 bases of the junction left unmatched.

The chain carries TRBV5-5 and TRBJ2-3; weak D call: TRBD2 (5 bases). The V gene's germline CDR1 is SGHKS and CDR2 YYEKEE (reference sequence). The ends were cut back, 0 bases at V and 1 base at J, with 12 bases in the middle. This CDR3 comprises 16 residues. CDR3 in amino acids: CASSLVRDSGTDTQYF. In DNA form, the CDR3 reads TGTGCCAGCAGCTTGGTGAGGGATAGCGGCACAGATACGCAGTATTTT. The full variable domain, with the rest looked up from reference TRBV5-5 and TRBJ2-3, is DAGVTQSPTHLIKTRGQQVTLRCSPISGHKSVSWYQQVLGQGPQFIFQYYEKEERGRGNFPDRFSARQFPNYSSELNVNALLLGDSALYLCASSLVRDSGTDTQYFGPGTRLTVL.